One sample yielded the 28 T cell receptor beta chains listed below, sequenced in a study of OX40 agonist ivuxolimab in advanced cancers. Sequenced by immunoSEQ multiplex PCR; TCRdb stores in-frame clones only, minus some. Here the sample spans 52,000 or so clones, 70% to 85% being singletons. The sample consisted of CD4+ or CD8+ T cells sorted from blood, taken in a trial of the OX40 agonist ivuxolimab. The receptors originated from an adult with an advanced solid tumor such as melanoma, head and neck, liver or kidney cancer.

The CDR3 DNA is TGCGCCAGCAGCCAAGAACCCACAGGGGTCCGAGGCTACACCTTC. Protein sequence: CASSQEPTGVRGYTF. V is TRBV4-3 and J is TRBJ1-2; 7 nucleotides match TRBD1. This CDR3 contains 15 residues. Losses at the gene ends were 0 bases for V and 8 bases for J; bases not matched to a gene: 9. Germline V gene sequence: CDR1 LGHNA, CDR2 YSLEER.

This clone has more than one count but fewer than ten. V and J are TRBV5-8 and TRBJ2-3; 8 bases are shared with TRBD2. V trimming: 4 bases; J trimming: 5 bases; junction bases outside the gene matches: 15. Germline values: CDR1 SGHTS, CDR2 YDEGEE. This CDR3 spans 17 amino acids. The CDR3 spells CASSPANRGGVRDTQYF. The CDR3 DNA reads TGTGCCAGCAGCCCGGCCAATCGGGGGGGAGTGAGAGATACGCAGTATTTT.

The genes are TRBV6-1 and TRBJ1-5; 9 positions match TRBD1. V dropped 4 bases and J dropped 8; count of bases not matched to a gene: 6. The germline CDR1 and CDR2 sequences are MNHNS and SASEGT. This CDR3 is built from 14 residues. This CDR3 is CASSADRGGEPQHF. In DNA, the CDR3 is TGTGCCAGCAGTGCGGACAGGGGAGGGGAGCCCCAGCATTTT.

The chain has TRBV30 and TRBJ2-7; 9 positions agree with TRBD2. The germline V gene has CDR1 GTSNPN and CDR2 SVGIG (reference sequence). V lost 3 bases to trimming and J lost 2 bases; unmatched junction nucleotides: 2. There are 13 residues in the CDR3. CDR3: CAWRRTSAYEQYF. DNA for the CDR3: TGTGCCTGGAGAAGGACTAGCGCCTACGAGCAGTACTTC.

The chain couples TRBV11-3 to TRBJ2-7; D may correspond to TRBD1 or TRBD2 (5 bases each). Trimming removed 5 bases at V and 2 bases at J, with 13 bases between. Germline-derived CDR1 and CDR2 are SGHNT and YENEEA. This CDR3 contains 14 residues. The CDR3, as DNA: TGTGCCAGCAGCCGGCTAGCAGGGCCCTACGAGCAGTACTTC. It encodes CASSRLAGPYEQYF.

CDR3: CASSRERDRGGSPLHF. The DNA of the CDR3 is TGCGCCAGCAGCCGAGAGAGGGACAGGGGTGGTTCACCCCTCCACTTT. The chain links TRBV4-1 to TRBJ1-6, with 10 bases that match TRBD1. After removal of 4 bases from V and 9 bases from J, the junction contained 9 bases not matched to a gene. Germline loops: CDR1 MGHRA, CDR2 YSYEKL. The CDR3 has 16 amino acids.

The chain has TRBV5-6 and TRBJ2-7; tentative D call: TRBD1 (6 bases). The ends were cut back, 2 bases at V and 7 bases at J, with 10 bases in the middle. This CDR3 contains 12 residues. Germline CDR1 is SGHDT and CDR2 is YYEEEE. CDR3 sequence: CASSFTGREQYF. The CDR3 nucleotides read TGTGCCAGCAGCTTCACAGGGCGGGAGCAGTACTTC.

The chain combines TRBV18 with TRBJ2-7; D uncertain. Deletions cut 3 bases from V and 0 bases from J, with 6 bases between. The length of the CDR3 is 13 residues. From germline, CDR1 is KGHSH and CDR2 LQKENI. CDR3 amino acids: CASSPRASYEQYF. CDR3 coding DNA: TGTGCCAGCTCACCTAGGGCCTCCTACGAGCAGTACTTC.

The chain recombines TRBV7-8 with TRBJ2-7; D unresolved. V lost 1 base and J 4 bases, leaving 5 bases between the germline ends. Germline lookup yields CDR1 SGHVS and CDR2 FQNEAQ. The CDR3 spans 12 residues. The CDR3 DNA is TGTGCCAGCAGCTTAGGAAGATACGAGCAGTACTTC. This codes for CASSLGRYEQYF.

The V gene is TRBV6-5, the J gene TRBJ1-6; a possible D gene is TRBD1 (6 bases). Trimming took 6 bases from V and 6 from J, leaving 12 bases between them. Looked up from germline, CDR1 is MNHEY and CDR2 is SVGAGI. This CDR3 spans 14 amino acids. The DNA for the CDR3 is TGTGCCAGCAGAGATGACAGGAGTAATTCACCCCTCCACTTT. Protein product: CASRDDRSNSPLHF.

J is TRBJ1-1 and V is TRBV18, with 8 nucleotides matching TRBD1. This CDR3 is built from 15 residues. V was clipped by 3 bases and J by 4 bases; unmatched bases: 7. From germline, CDR1 is KGHSH and CDR2 LQKENI. The CDR3 nucleotides read TGTGCCAGCTCACCGAGCAGGGGGCATGGCACTGAAGCTTTCTTT. As protein: CASSPSRGHGTEAFF. Looking up the rest from reference TRBV18 and TRBJ1-1 gives the full variable domain: NAGVMQNPRHLVRRRGQEARLRCSPMKGHSHVYWYRQLPEEGLKFMVYLQKENIIDESGMPKERFSAEFPKEGPSILRIQQVVRGDSAAYFCASSPSRGHGTEAFFGQGTRLTVV.

This clone was found once. The chain joins TRBV7-3 to TRBJ2-5; 8 nucleotides agree with TRBD1. The CDR3 loop spans 15 amino acids. V trimming: 1 base; J trimming: 4 bases; junction bases outside the gene matches: 5. Germline V gene lookup returns CDR1 SGHTA and CDR2 FQGTGA. CDR3 amino acids: CASSLSAGTGETQYF. The CDR3, as DNA: TGTGCCAGCAGCTTAAGTGCCGGGACAGGAGAGACCCAGTACTTC.

This chain connects TRBV19 to TRBJ1-5, with TRBD1 matching 8 bases. Losses at the gene ends were 5 bases for V and 2 bases for J; bases not matched to a gene: 2. Germline CDR1 LNHDA, CDR2 SQIVND (reference sequence). The CDR3 has 14 amino acids. The CDR3 sequence: CASSSQGGNQPQHF. Here the CDR3 DNA reads TGTGCCAGTAGTTCACAGGGGGGCAATCAGCCCCAGCATTTT.

CDR3 region: CASSQRGIMNTEAFF. CDR3 sequence (DNA): TGTGCCAGCAGCCAAAGGGGGATAATGAACACTGAAGCTTTCTTT. The chain has TRBV27 and TRBJ1-1, with a tentative D call TRBD1 (6 bases). Trimming took off 6 bases at V and 0 bases at J, with 14 bases between the two ends. This CDR3 has 15 residues. Germline V lookup: CDR1 MNHEY, CDR2 SMNVEV (reference sequence).

This clone has a single count. V and J are TRBV19 and TRBJ1-6; TRBD1 matches 7 bases. This CDR3 has 14 amino acids. Unmatched junction bases numbered 10, after V lost 6 bases and J lost 11 bases. Looked up from germline, CDR1 is LNHDA and CDR2 is SQIVND (reference sequence). CDR3 protein: CASSLLTGPAPLHF. The CDR3 DNA reads TGTGCCAGTAGCCTACTGACAGGGCCGGCACCCCTCCACTTT.

The chain is built from TRBV11-3 and TRBJ2-5, with 9 bases fitting TRBD2. The CDR3 runs to 16 residues. Unmatched junction bases numbered 5, after V lost 1 base and J lost 2 bases. The germline gives CDR1 SGHNT, CDR2 YENEEA. The CDR3: CASSLGASGTQETQYF. In DNA form, the CDR3 reads TGTGCCAGCAGCTTAGGAGCTAGCGGGACGCAAGAGACCCAGTACTTC.

This chain uses TRBV14 with TRBJ1-1, with 9 bases fitting TRBD1. Germline V CDR1 and CDR2: SGHDN, FVKESK. Trimming took 3 bases from V and 3 from J; bases not matched to a gene: 8. There are 16 residues in the CDR3. The CDR3 loop is CASSQTGGSKYTEAFF. The CDR3 coding sequence is TGTGCCAGCAGCCAGACAGGGGGGTCTAAGTACACTGAAGCTTTCTTT.

The chain uses TRBV12-5 and TRBJ1-4; no firm D call. V was shortened by 6 bases and J by 6 bases, with 14 bases between the two germline ends. CDR1 is LGHNT and CDR2 is FRNRAP in the germline V gene. CDR3 size: 14 residues. DNA for the CDR3: TGTGCTAGTGGACCCTCCGACGGTTATGAAAAACTGTTTTTT. It specifies CASGPSDGYEKLFF.

The sample holds one count of this clone. One end of the junction varies from germline; a read error may be responsible. The chain employs TRBV9 and TRBJ1-3; TRBD1 matches 11 bases. Germline V lookup: CDR1 SGDLS, CDR2 YYNGEE. The CDR3 spans 16 residues. CDR3 sequence reads: CTSSVIGQGAGNTIYF. The CDR3 coding sequence is TGTACCAGCAGCGTGATCGGACAGGGGGCAGGAAACACCATATATTTT.

The chain recombines TRBV5-1 with TRBJ2-2; TRBD2 matches at 9 bases. The CDR3 spans 15 residues. Per germline, CDR1 SGHRS and CDR2 YFSETQ. The CDR3 sequence is CASTGTSRTTGELFF. For the CDR3, the DNA is TGCGCAAGTACGGGGACTAGCCGTACCACCGGGGAGCTGTTTTTT.

This clone was picked up one time. The rearrangement links TRBV21-1 to TRBJ2-7; the DNA was not compared with TRBD1, the D call given in the table. TRBV21-1 is a known pseudogene. This CDR3 contains 16 residues. CDR3: CASSLGPGTGSNEQYF. DNA of the CDR3: TGTGCCAGCAGCTTGGGCCCGGGGACAGGGAGTAACGAGCAGTACTTC.

V usage is TRBV19 and J usage is TRBJ2-1, with D maybe TRBD1 (5 bases). Per the germline V gene, CDR1 is LNHDA and CDR2 is SQIVND (reference sequence). Trimming took 4 bases from V and 10 from J, leaving 23 bases between them. CDR3 length: 16 residues. The CDR3 protein is CASSKGQGTPVEEQFF. The CDR3 DNA reads TGTGCCAGTAGTAAAGGGCAGGGCACTCCGGTTGAAGAGCAGTTCTTC.

This clone was seen only a few times. The chain carries TRBV7-2 and TRBJ2-2; maybe TRBD1 (6 bases). In germline, CDR1 is SGHTA, CDR2 FQGNSA. V shed 6 bases and J shed 6 bases, with 14 bases lying between them. CDR3 length equals 14 residues. The CDR3 DNA follows: TGTGCCAGCAGTTTGGGGGCAGGAGCCGGGGAGCTGTTTTTT. It translates to CASSLGAGAGELFF. The full variable domain, with the rest looked up from reference TRBV7-2 and TRBJ2-2, is GAGVSQSPSNKVTEKGKDVELRCDPISGHTALYWYRQSLGQGLEFLIYFQGNSAPDKSGLPSDRFSAERTGGSVSTLTIQRTQQEDSAVYLCASSLGAGAGELFFGEGSRLTVL.

This chain connects TRBV9 to TRBJ2-3; a possible D gene is TRBD2 (6 bases). Germline CDR1 is SGDLS and CDR2 is YYNGEE. Trimming removed 1 base at V and 0 bases at J, with 12 bases between. This CDR3 spans 16 amino acids. The DNA of the CDR3 is TGTGCCAGCAGCGTAACCGGGACTCCTAGCACAGATACGCAGTATTTT. Encoded protein: CASSVTGTPSTDTQYF.

CDR3 DNA: TGCGCCAGCAGCCAAGACACTGGTCCGGGGGAGCAGTACTTC. As protein: CASSQDTGPGEQYF. This sequence joins TRBV4-3 and TRBJ2-7, with D possibly TRBD2 on 5 matching bases. The germline CDR1 and CDR2 sequences are LGHNA and YSLEER. The CDR3 runs 14 residues. V gave up 0 bases and J gave up 7 bases, with 13 bases separating them.

This rearrangement joins TRBV7-9 to TRBJ1-2; TRBD1 might be the D (5 bases). V lost 5 bases and J lost 3, with 13 bases in between. Germline V gene data show CDR1 as SEHNR and CDR2 as FQNEAQ (reference sequence). CDR3 length: 14 residues. CDR3 sequence: CASSRLQDDYGYTF. The CDR3 nucleotides are TGTGCCAGCAGCCGACTACAGGACGACTATGGCTACACCTTC.

The chain has TRBV5-1 and TRBJ1-6; tentative D call: TRBD1 (5 bases). The CDR3 is made up of 17 amino acids. Trimming took 4 bases from V and 10 from J, leaving 24 bases between them. The germline V gene encodes CDR1 SGHRS and CDR2 YFSETQ. CDR3 bases: TGCGCCAGCAGCCCAGACCGGGACCCAGAAAGGCACTCACCCCTCCACTTT. This codes for CASSPDRDPERHSPLHF.

The chain is built from TRBV7-9 and TRBJ1-1, with 9 bases fitting TRBD1. Germline V gene lookup returns CDR1 SEHNR and CDR2 FQNEAQ (reference sequence). The CDR3 loop spans 15 amino acids. J gave up 11 bases and V 5 bases, and 15 bases lay outside the gene matches. The CDR3 DNA reads as TGTGCCAGCAGCCAAACCTGGGACAGGGCCCCTTGGGCTTTCTTT. This encodes CASSQTWDRAPWAFF.